These 31 T cell receptor beta chains were all obtained from the same sample, sequenced in a study of long-term antiretroviral therapy in people with HIV (dated by TCRdb to the early 2020s). Sequencing of the TRB variable region was done with the immunoSEQ hsTCRB v3.0 assay at survey level resolution. The table was pulled from immuneACCESS by TCRdb, which kept in-frame rearrangements only. Such tables lose some clones; where checked, under half of the loss comes from unresolved V genes, and the rest has no known cause. This sample lists some 30,000 clones; roughly 97% were detected once. The ten largest account for over 1.5% of the sample. The specimen comprised unsorted PBMCs, sampled 7.6 years after starting antiretroviral therapy. Source of these receptors: a man aged 25 to 40 with HIV.

J is TRBJ1-3 and V is TRBV7-6; 7 nucleotides line up with TRBD1. With 4 bases clipped from V and 0 bases from J, the junction kept 15 bases outside the gene matches. There are 19 residues in the CDR3. From germline, CDR1 is SGHVS and CDR2 FNYEAQ. CDR3 nucleotides: TGTGCCAGCAGCTATGGGACAGCCGCCCCGAATAGCTCTGGAAACACCATATATTTT. Its protein product is CASSYGTAAPNSSGNTIYF.

V is TRBV11-2 and J is TRBJ1-1, with a tentative D call TRBD1 (6 bases). The CDR3 has 13 residues. Deletions cut 4 bases from V and 4 bases from J, with 10 bases between. CDR1 is SGHAT and CDR2 is FQNNGV in the germline V gene. The CDR3 region is CASSSGAGTEAFF. The CDR3 DNA follows: TGTGCCAGCAGCTCGGGGGCGGGCACTGAAGCTTTCTTT.

The V call is TRBV5-6, the J call TRBJ1-3, with D uncertain. Germline-derived CDR1 and CDR2 are SGHDT and YYEEEE. CDR3 length: 12 amino acids. Deletions cut 1 base from V and 10 bases from J, with 9 bases between. CDR3 amino acids: CASSLISGTIYF. The CDR3 bases are TGTGCCAGCAGCTTGATCTCGGGAACCATATATTTT. The full variable domain, in which reference TRBV5-6 and TRBJ1-3 provide the parts outside the CDR3, is DAGVTQSPTHLIKTRGQQVTLRCSPKSGHDTVSWYQQALGQGPQFIFQYYEEEERQRGNFPDRFSGHQFPNYSSELNVNALLLGDSALYLCASSLISGTIYFGEGSWLTVV.

The chain couples TRBV7-9 to TRBJ2-7; D is undetermined. Germline-derived CDR1 and CDR2 are SEHNR and FQNEAQ (reference sequence). The CDR3 is 14 amino acids. V was cut by 1 base and J by 4 bases, with 11 bases left in between. Here the CDR3 reads CASSLESGFYEQYF. In DNA, the CDR3 is TGTGCCAGCAGCTTAGAATCCGGGTTTTACGAGCAGTACTTC. The whole variable domain, remainder taken from reference TRBV7-9 and TRBJ2-7, is DTGVSQNPRHKITKRGQNVTFRCDPISEHNRLYWYRQTLGQGPEFLTYFQNEAQLEKSRLLSDRFSAERPKGSFSTLEIQRTEQGDSAMYLCASSLESGFYEQYFGPGTRLTVT.

This chain uses TRBV5-1 with TRBJ2-1; D is unclear. V dropped 1 base and J dropped 7 bases, with 12 bases sitting between them. The length of the CDR3 is 14 residues. Germline CDR1 is SGHRS and CDR2 is YFSETQ. DNA for the CDR3: TGCGCCAGCAGCTTGTCGAACGGTGGGAATGAGCAGTTCTTC. As protein: CASSLSNGGNEQFF.

The V call is TRBV5-4, the J call TRBJ1-1, with D maybe TRBD1 (6 bases). The ends were cut back, 5 bases at V and 0 bases at J, with 14 bases in the middle. The germline V gene has CDR1 SGHNT and CDR2 YYREEE (reference sequence). This CDR3 has 15 residues. The CDR3 sequence: CASSPGGTMNTEAFF. The CDR3, as DNA: TGTGCCAGCAGTCCGGGGGGGACAATGAACACTGAAGCTTTCTTT.

This chain uses TRBV2 with TRBJ2-7; D gene ambiguous. The CDR3 spans 14 residues. The germline V gene has CDR1 SNHLY and CDR2 FYNNEI. V lost 6 bases, J lost 4 bases, and 16 bases lay in between. The CDR3 loop reads CASRDPSDLYEQYF. The CDR3, as DNA: TGTGCCAGCAGAGACCCCTCGGACCTATACGAGCAGTACTTC.

The gene calls are TRBV5-5 and TRBJ1-2; tentative D call: TRBD1 (5 bases). This CDR3 has 16 residues. Between the trimmed V and J ends, which lost 4 bases and 8 bases, there was a span of 24 bases. Germline lookup yields CDR1 SGHKS and CDR2 YYEKEE (reference sequence). CDR3 DNA sequence: TGTGCCAGCAGCCCACTCCGGCTCCGGGGGGAGGGCGGCTACACCTTC. This gives the protein CASSPLRLRGEGGYTF.

The chain is built from TRBV12-5 and TRBJ1-5, with D possibly matching TRBD1 (5 bases). The CDR3 contains 13 residues. Trimming removed 0 bases from V and 9 bases from J, with 9 bases in between. Germline loops: CDR1 LGHNT, CDR2 FRNRAP. The CDR3 here is CASGLVRGGPQHF. CDR3 bases: TGTGCTAGTGGTTTGGTACGGGGGGGGCCCCAGCATTTT.

The V and J genes are TRBV11-2 and TRBJ2-7; D might be TRBD1 or TRBD2, each matching 5 bases. The CDR3 runs to 16 residues. Between the trimmed V and J ends, which lost 5 bases and 0 bases, there was a span of 17 bases. Germline-derived CDR1 and CDR2 are SGHAT and FQNNGV. The chain's CDR3 is CASSTPYGAFSYEQYF. The DNA for the CDR3 is TGTGCCAGCAGCACCCCTTACGGGGCCTTCTCCTACGAGCAGTACTTC. Together with reference TRBV11-2 and TRBJ2-7, the CDR3 gives the full variable domain: EAGVAQSPRYKIIEKRQSVAFWCNPISGHATLYWYQQILGQGPKLLIQFQNNGVVDDSQLPKDRFSAERLKGVDSTLKIQPAKLEDSAVYLCASSTPYGAFSYEQYFGPGTRLTVT.

The chain links TRBV7-2 to TRBJ2-1; D unresolved. Germline CDR1 is SGHTA and CDR2 is FQGNSA. Trimming took off 0 bases at V and 7 bases at J, with 7 bases between the two ends. CDR3 length: 13 residues. The CDR3 coding sequence is TGTGCCAGCAGCTTAGCTAGGCGGAATGAGCAGTTCTTC. Amino acid sequence: CASSLARRNEQFF.

V gene TRBV27 combines with J gene TRBJ2-7; TRBD2 is a possible D gene (5 bases). Trimming took off 3 bases at V and 4 bases at J, with 10 bases between the two ends. The V gene's germline CDR1 is MNHEY and CDR2 SMNVEV (reference sequence). The CDR3 length is 13 residues. The CDR3 is CASSFLSVYEQYF. As DNA, the CDR3 is TGTGCCAGCAGTTTCCTTAGCGTATACGAGCAGTACTTC.

The chain combines TRBV4-2 with TRBJ2-1; D is uncertain. The germline V and J ends were trimmed by 3 bases and 0 bases, with 12 bases remaining between them. The V gene's germline CDR1 is LGHNA and CDR2 YNFKEQ. The CDR3 is 16 amino acids. In nucleotides, the CDR3 is TGTGCCAGCAGCCATGAAAGAGTCAGCTCCTACAATGAGCAGTTCTTC. Encoded protein: CASSHERVSSYNEQFF.

There are a few counts of this clone. The V call is TRBV6-4, the J call TRBJ2-2; 12 bases align to TRBD2. The CDR3 spans 16 residues. Trimming removed 6 bases from V and 2 bases from J; junction bases left unmatched: 4. The germline V gene encodes CDR1 MRHNA and CDR2 SNTAGT. The CDR3 reads CASRLAGGANTGELFF. The CDR3 bases are TGTGCCAGCAGACTAGCGGGAGGTGCTAACACCGGGGAGCTGTTTTTT.

This chain connects TRBV19 to TRBJ2-3; a weak D match, TRBD2 (5 bases). V shed 2 bases and J shed 4 bases, with 10 bases lying between them. CDR3 length: 14 amino acids. Per germline, CDR1 LNHDA and CDR2 SQIVND (reference sequence). This CDR3 reads CASSIKGSADTQYF. The CDR3 DNA reads as TGTGCCAGTAGTATAAAAGGTAGCGCAGATACGCAGTATTTT.

This chain connects TRBV4-2 to TRBJ2-7; 8 bases agree with TRBD1. The CDR3 is 15 amino acids. CDR1 is LGHNA, CDR2 YNFKEQ, per germline. V shed 1 base, J shed 4 bases, and the junction held 6 bases outside the gene matches. This CDR3 reads CASSQGQGAGYEQYF. The CDR3 DNA sequence: TGTGCCAGCAGCCAAGGGCAGGGGGCGGGATACGAGCAGTACTTC.

This clone was seen a handful of times. The V gene is TRBV15, the J gene TRBJ2-7, with D unresolved. V was trimmed by 0 bases and J by 3 bases, leaving 12 bases between them. The germline V gene encodes CDR1 LNHNV and CDR2 YYDKDF (reference sequence). The CDR3 loop spans 15 amino acids. This CDR3 is CATSRDLGSGYEQYF. CDR3 sequence (DNA): TGTGCCACCAGCAGAGATCTCGGGTCAGGCTACGAGCAGTACTTC.

This chain connects TRBV7-6 to TRBJ1-5; no firm D call. Germline-derived CDR1 and CDR2 are SGHVS and FNYEAQ. V was shortened by 2 bases and J by 5 bases, with 13 bases between the two germline ends. CDR3 length: 15 amino acids. CDR3 region: CASSLYPADDQPQHF. The CDR3 DNA sequence: TGTGCCAGCAGCTTATATCCAGCCGACGATCAGCCCCAGCATTTT. Full variable domain (rest looked up from reference TRBV7-6 and TRBJ1-5): GAGVSQSPRYKVTKRGQDVALRCDPISGHVSLYWYRQALGQGPEFLTYFNYEAQQDKSGLPNDRFSAERPEGSISTLTIQRTEQRDSAMYRCASSLYPADDQPQHFGDGTRLSIL.

The table lists this clone with a count of one. The chain uses TRBV6-5 and TRBJ1-5, with D unclear. Looked up from germline, CDR1 is MNHEY and CDR2 is SVGAGI. The V end lost 5 bases, the J end lost 5 bases, and 10 bases lay between the germline ends. The CDR3 consists of 13 residues. The CDR3 region is CASSQESHQPQHF. The CDR3 coding sequence is TGTGCCAGCAGTCAGGAGAGCCATCAGCCCCAGCATTTT.

V usage is TRBV11-2 and J usage is TRBJ1-1; D gene unclear. Looked up from germline, CDR1 is SGHAT and CDR2 is FQNNGV. There are 15 residues in the CDR3. V dropped 3 bases and J dropped 0 bases, with 11 bases sitting between them. The CDR3 protein is CASSLGSDMNTEAFF. CDR3 sequence (DNA): TGTGCCAGCAGCTTGGGCAGTGATATGAACACTGAAGCTTTCTTT.

The chain combines TRBV2 with TRBJ2-3; 10 nucleotides agree with TRBD2. V shed 6 bases, J shed 6 bases, and the junction held 12 bases outside the gene matches. The CDR3 is made up of 16 amino acids. Germline CDR1 SNHLY, CDR2 FYNNEI. The CDR3 reads CASRATSGLWGDTQYF. The DNA of the CDR3 is TGTGCCAGCAGGGCGACTAGCGGGTTGTGGGGTGATACGCAGTATTTT. Full variable domain (rest looked up from reference TRBV2 and TRBJ2-3): EPEVTQTPSHQVTQMGQEVILRCVPISNHLYFYWYRQILGQKVEFLVSFYNNEISEKSEIFDDQFSVERPDGSNFTLKIRSTKLEDSAMYFCASRATSGLWGDTQYFGPGTRLTVL.

V usage is TRBV7-9 and J usage is TRBJ2-2, with D tentatively TRBD2 (6 bases). The germline V gene encodes CDR1 SEHNR and CDR2 FQNEAQ (reference sequence). This CDR3 spans 17 amino acids. Deletions cut 8 bases from V and 4 bases from J, with 23 bases between. In nucleotides, the CDR3 is TGTGCCAGCTCTCCCTCCCGGTCTGGGACTTCCACCGGGGAGCTGTTTTTT. Translating gives CASSPSRSGTSTGELFF.

J is TRBJ2-7 and V is TRBV9; D may match TRBD1 or TRBD2 (5 bases each). Trimming left V 0 bases short and J 3 bases short, with 10 bases between. This CDR3 contains 14 residues. CDR1 is SGDLS, CDR2 YYNGEE, per germline. DNA of the CDR3: TGTGCCAGCAGCGTAGGATCAGGGAGCTACGAGCAGTACTTC. Translation gives CASSVGSGSYEQYF. Together with reference TRBV9 and TRBJ2-7, the CDR3 gives the full variable domain: DSGVTQTPKHLITATGQRVTLRCSPRSGDLSVYWYQQSLDQGLQFLIQYYNGEERAKGNILERFSAQQFPDLHSELNLSSLELGDSALYFCASSVGSGSYEQYFGPGTRLTVT.

This rearrangement joins TRBV19 to TRBJ1-2, with D hard to call. Trimming shortened V by 7 bases and J by 5 bases, and 8 bases separated the two germline ends. The germline V gene has CDR1 LNHDA and CDR2 SQIVND (reference sequence). The CDR3 spans 11 residues. The CDR3 nucleotides are TGTGCCAGTACTCGGGGTTATGGCTACACCTTC. Translating it yields CASTRGYGYTF.

The chain employs TRBV4-3 and TRBJ2-2, with 8 bases lining up with TRBD1. Per germline, CDR1 LGHNA and CDR2 YSLEER. The CDR3 is made up of 14 amino acids. Losses at the gene ends were 3 bases for V and 4 bases for J; bases not matched to a gene: 1. The CDR3 DNA reads TGCGCCAGCAGCCACAGGGGGCTCACCGGGGAGCTGTTTTTT. Translating gives CASSHRGLTGELFF.

The chain carries TRBV5-1 and TRBJ2-7; TRBD2 is a possible D gene (5 bases). Per the germline V gene, CDR1 is SGHRS and CDR2 is YFSETQ. Trimming removed 0 bases from V and 6 bases from J, with 13 bases in between. The CDR3 covers 14 residues. In DNA, the CDR3 is TGCGCCAGCAGCTTGGATAGGGTAGGACTCGAGCAGTACTTC. This translates into CASSLDRVGLEQYF.

The rearrangement joins TRBV7-9 to TRBJ2-1; 7 bases align to TRBD1. Germline assignment: CDR1 SEHNR and CDR2 FQNEAQ (reference sequence). The CDR3 sequence is 14 residues long. Unmatched junction bases numbered 8, after V lost 6 bases and J lost 6 bases. In nucleotides, the CDR3 is TGTGCCAGCAGAACCGGGACAGATACCAATGAGCAGTTCTTC. This translates into CASRTGTDTNEQFF.

The rearrangement uses TRBV30 and TRBJ2-7, with a weak D call TRBD2 (5 bases). Per the germline V gene, CDR1 is GTSNPN and CDR2 is SVGIG (reference sequence). The CDR3 has 12 amino acids. The germline V and J ends were trimmed by 1 base and 3 bases, with 7 bases remaining between them. The CDR3 protein is CAWSGGYYEQYF. Written as DNA, the CDR3 is TGTGCCTGGAGTGGAGGGTACTACGAGCAGTACTTC. The full variable domain, its missing parts supplied by reference TRBV30 and TRBJ2-7, is SQTIHQWPATLVQPVGSPLSLECTVEGTSNPNLYWYRQAAGRGLQLLFYSVGIGQISSEVPQNLSASRPQDRQFILSSKKLLLSDSGFYLCAWSGGYYEQYFGPGTRLTVT.

The gene calls are TRBV9 and TRBJ2-3; weak D call: TRBD1 (6 bases). The CDR3 totals 14 residues. V was shortened by 3 bases and J by 3 bases, with 11 bases between the two germline ends. Germline V gene lookup returns CDR1 SGDLS and CDR2 YYNGEE. The CDR3 spells CASSDRVKTDTQYF. The CDR3 bases are TGTGCCAGCAGCGACAGGGTGAAGACAGATACGCAGTATTTT. Complete variable domain (other parts from reference TRBV9 and TRBJ2-3): DSGVTQTPKHLITATGQRVTLRCSPRSGDLSVYWYQQSLDQGLQFLIQYYNGEERAKGNILERFSAQQFPDLHSELNLSSLELGDSALYFCASSDRVKTDTQYFGPGTRLTVL.

CDR3 DNA sequence: TGTGCCAGCAGTACCCCTGCCACCACCTACGAGCAGTACTTC. Its translation: CASSTPATTYEQYF. The gene calls are TRBV6-5 and TRBJ2-7; D unresolved. CDR1 and CDR2 (germline): MNHEY, SVGAGI. The CDR3 spans 14 residues. The V end lost 5 bases, the J end lost 2 bases, and 13 bases lay between the germline ends.

The gene calls are TRBV11-2 and TRBJ1-1; no definite D call. The CDR3 covers 13 residues. Trimming removed 1 base at V and 5 bases at J, with 8 bases between. Per germline, CDR1 SGHAT and CDR2 FQNNGV. DNA of the CDR3: TGTGCCAGCAGCTTAGGAAGTGGAACTGAAGCTTTCTTT. Amino acid sequence: CASSLGSGTEAFF.